Listed below are T cell receptor beta chains from one sample, sequenced in a study of cytomegalovirus exposure and HLA in healthy donors. Measured with immunoSEQ multiplex PCR; TCRdb has only the in-frame clones, and not every one. The top ten hold roughly 0.75% of the sample, which has about 190,000 clones, approximately 78% seen once. The sequencing input was PBMCs. The origin of the receptors is a woman younger than 35 in good health and CMV-seronegative. The CDR3 runs from the conserved cysteine through the conserved F or W. Fields, in order: J gene, V gene, D gene, clone size, CDR3 DNA, CDR3 protein. A D gene is named only where the DNA matches it firmly. For some rows the clone size is stated as once, few or many, or as a class when expanded; others skip it.

J: TRBJ1-2
V: TRBV6-5
D: TRBD1
size: -
DNA: TGTGCCAGCAGCTATGGGACAGGCCCAGTGGGAGGCTACACCTTC
CDR3: CASSYGTGPVGGYTF

J: TRBJ2-2
V: TRBV9
D: TRBD2
size: -
DNA: TGTGCCAGCAGCGTTACAGGACTAGCGGGAGGTCCCACCGGGGAGCTGTTTTTT
CDR3: CASSVTGLAGGPTGELFF

J: TRBJ1-2
V: TRBV5-1
D: TRBD1
size: -
DNA: TGCGCCAGCAGGACAGGGAACGATGGCTACACCTTC
CDR3: CASRTGNDGYTF

J: TRBJ2-7
V: TRBV27
D: TRBD2
size: few
DNA: TGTGCCAGCAGTTTGCGGGAGGCCAACGAGCAGTACTTC
CDR3: CASSLREANEQYF

J: TRBJ2-7
V: TRBV9
D: TRBD2
size: -
DNA: TGTGCCAGCAGCGGGACTAGCGGCTCCTACGAGCAGTACTTC
CDR3: CASSGTSGSYEQYF

J: TRBJ1-1
V: TRBV23-1
D: -
size: few
DNA: TGCGCCAGCAGTTTGTTGGGAGACCCGAACACTGAAGCTTTCTTT
CDR3: CASSLLGDPNTEAFF

J: TRBJ2-2
V: TRBV18
D: TRBD1
size: -
DNA: TGTGCCAGCTCAGAGGACAGGGGGCGCACCGGGGAGCTGTTTTTT
CDR3: CASSEDRGRTGELFF

J: TRBJ1-2
V: TRBV5-6
D: -
size: few
DNA: TGTGCCAGCAGCTTGCTAGGGGTCGGCTACACCTTC
CDR3: CASSLLGVGYTF

J: TRBJ1-1
V: TRBV16
D: -
size: few
DNA: TGTGCCAGCAGCCAATCGCGGGACGGTGAAGCTTTCTTT
CDR3: CASSQSRDGEAFF

J: TRBJ2-2
V: TRBV6-5
D: -
size: few
DNA: TGTGCCAGCAGTGGCGGGGTGGGGGAGCTGTTTTTT
CDR3: CASSGGVGELFF

J: TRBJ1-1
V: TRBV19
D: -
size: -
DNA: TGTGCCAGTAGTATTTTCGGCAGGGCGCGAGAGAACACTGAAGCTTTCTTT
CDR3: CASSIFGRARENTEAFF

J: TRBJ1-3
V: TRBV7-9
D: -
size: -
DNA: -
CDR3: CASTFGPGLSGNTIYF

J: TRBJ2-7
V: TRBV7-9
D: -
size: -
DNA: TGTGCCAGCAGTGAGATAAGGGGATTGGGCGAGCAGTACTTC
CDR3: CASSEIRGLGEQYF